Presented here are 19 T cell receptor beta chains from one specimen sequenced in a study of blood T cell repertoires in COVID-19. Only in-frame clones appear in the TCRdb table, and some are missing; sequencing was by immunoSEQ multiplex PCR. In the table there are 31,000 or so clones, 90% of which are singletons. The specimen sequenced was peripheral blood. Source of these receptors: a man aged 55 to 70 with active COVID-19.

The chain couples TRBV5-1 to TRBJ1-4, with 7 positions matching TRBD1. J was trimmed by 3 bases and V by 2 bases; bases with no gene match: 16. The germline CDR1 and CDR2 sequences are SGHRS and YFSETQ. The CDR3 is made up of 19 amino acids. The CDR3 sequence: CASSFDREAGIWANEKLFF. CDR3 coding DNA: TGCGCCAGCAGCTTTGACAGGGAAGCGGGTATCTGGGCTAATGAAAAACTGTTTTTT.

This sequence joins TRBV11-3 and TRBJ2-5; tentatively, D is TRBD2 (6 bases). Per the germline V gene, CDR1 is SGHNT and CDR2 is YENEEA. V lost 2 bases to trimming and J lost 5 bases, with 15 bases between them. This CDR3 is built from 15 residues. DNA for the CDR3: TGTGCCAGCAGCTTATGGGGCGGGGCGGGTGAGACCCAGTACTTC. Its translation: CASSLWGGAGETQYF.

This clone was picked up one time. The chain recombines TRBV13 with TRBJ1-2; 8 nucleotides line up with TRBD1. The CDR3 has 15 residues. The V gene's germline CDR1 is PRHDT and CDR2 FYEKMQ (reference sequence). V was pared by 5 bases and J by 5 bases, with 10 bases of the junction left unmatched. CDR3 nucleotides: TGTGCCAGCAGCCTTGGACAGGGAAGAGGATATGGCTACACCTTC. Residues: CASSLGQGRGYGYTF.

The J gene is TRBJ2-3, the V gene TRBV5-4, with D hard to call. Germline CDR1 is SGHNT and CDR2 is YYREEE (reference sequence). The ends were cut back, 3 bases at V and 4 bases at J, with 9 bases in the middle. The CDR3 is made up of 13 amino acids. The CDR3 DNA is TGTGCCAGCAGCTCCCGGTTTCCAGATACGCAGTATTTT. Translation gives CASSSRFPDTQYF.

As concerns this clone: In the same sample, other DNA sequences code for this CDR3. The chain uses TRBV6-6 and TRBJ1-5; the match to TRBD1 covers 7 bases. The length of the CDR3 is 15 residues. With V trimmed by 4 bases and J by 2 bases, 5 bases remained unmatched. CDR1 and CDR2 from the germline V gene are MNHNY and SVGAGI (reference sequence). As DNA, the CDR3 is TGTGCCAGCAGTTCCTCAACAGGGGGCAATCAGCCCCAGCATTTT. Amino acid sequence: CASSSSTGGNQPQHF.

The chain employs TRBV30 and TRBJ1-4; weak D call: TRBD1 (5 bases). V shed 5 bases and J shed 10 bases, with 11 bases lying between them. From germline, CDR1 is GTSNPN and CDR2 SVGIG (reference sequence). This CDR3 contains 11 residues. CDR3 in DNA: TGTGCCTGGTCCTCCGGGGGAAAACTGTTTTTT. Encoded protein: CAWSSGGKLFF.

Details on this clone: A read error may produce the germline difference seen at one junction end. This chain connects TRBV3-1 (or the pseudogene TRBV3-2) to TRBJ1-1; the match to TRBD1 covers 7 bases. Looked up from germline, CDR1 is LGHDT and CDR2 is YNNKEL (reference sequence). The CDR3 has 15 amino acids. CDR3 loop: CVSSRPGTANTEAFF. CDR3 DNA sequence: TGTGTCAGCAGCCGCCCCGGGACAGCCAACACTGAAGCTTTCTTT.

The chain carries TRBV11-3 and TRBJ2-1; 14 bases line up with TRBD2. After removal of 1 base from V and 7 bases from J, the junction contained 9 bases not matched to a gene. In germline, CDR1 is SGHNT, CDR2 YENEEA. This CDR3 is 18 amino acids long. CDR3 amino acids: CASSLGLLGTSGGNEQFF. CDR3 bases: TGTGCCAGCAGCTTAGGGCTTTTGGGGACTAGCGGGGGTAATGAGCAGTTCTTC.

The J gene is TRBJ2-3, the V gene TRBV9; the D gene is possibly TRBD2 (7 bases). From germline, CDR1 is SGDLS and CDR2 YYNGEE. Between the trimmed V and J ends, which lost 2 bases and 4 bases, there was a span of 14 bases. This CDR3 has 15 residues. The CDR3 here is CASSVGQGRADTQYF. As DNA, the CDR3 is TGTGCCAGCAGCGTGGGGCAGGGGAGGGCAGATACGCAGTATTTT.

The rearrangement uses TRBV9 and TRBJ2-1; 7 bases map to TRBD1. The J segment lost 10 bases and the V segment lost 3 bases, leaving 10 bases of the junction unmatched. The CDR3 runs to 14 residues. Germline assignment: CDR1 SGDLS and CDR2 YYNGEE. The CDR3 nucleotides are TGTGCCAGCAGCGCCGTTACAGGGGTGGGAGAGCAGTTCTTC. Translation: CASSAVTGVGEQFF.

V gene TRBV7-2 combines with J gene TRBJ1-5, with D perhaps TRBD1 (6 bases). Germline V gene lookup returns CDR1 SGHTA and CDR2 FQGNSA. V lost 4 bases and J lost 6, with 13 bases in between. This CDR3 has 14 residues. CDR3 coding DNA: TGTGCCAGCAGCTCCCAGGGAGGGGGTCAGCCCCAGCATTTT. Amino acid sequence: CASSSQGGGQPQHF. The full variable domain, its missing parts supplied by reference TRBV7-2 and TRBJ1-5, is GAGVSQSPSNKVTEKGKDVELRCDPISGHTALYWYRQSLGQGLEFLIYFQGNSAPDKSGLPSDRFSAERTGGSVSTLTIQRTQQEDSAVYLCASSSQGGGQPQHFGDGTRLSIL.

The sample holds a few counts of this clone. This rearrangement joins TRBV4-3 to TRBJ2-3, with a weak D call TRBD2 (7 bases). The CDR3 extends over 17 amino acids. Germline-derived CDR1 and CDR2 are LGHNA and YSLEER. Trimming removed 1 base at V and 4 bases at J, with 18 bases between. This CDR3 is CASSQVSGGAAADTQYF. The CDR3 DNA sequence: TGCGCCAGCAGCCAAGTTAGTGGGGGGGCCGCAGCAGATACGCAGTATTTT.

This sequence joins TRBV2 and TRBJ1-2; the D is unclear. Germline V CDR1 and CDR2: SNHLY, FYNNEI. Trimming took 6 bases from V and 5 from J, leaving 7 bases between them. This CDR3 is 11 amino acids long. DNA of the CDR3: TGTGCCAGCAGCCCTTCTTATGGCTACACCTTC. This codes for CASSPSYGYTF.

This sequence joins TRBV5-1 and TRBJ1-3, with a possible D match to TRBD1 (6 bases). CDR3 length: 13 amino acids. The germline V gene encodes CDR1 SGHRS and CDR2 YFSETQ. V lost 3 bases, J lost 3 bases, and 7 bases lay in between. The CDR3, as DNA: TGCGCCAGCAGCTCGGACAGTGGAAACACCATATATTTT. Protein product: CASSSDSGNTIYF.

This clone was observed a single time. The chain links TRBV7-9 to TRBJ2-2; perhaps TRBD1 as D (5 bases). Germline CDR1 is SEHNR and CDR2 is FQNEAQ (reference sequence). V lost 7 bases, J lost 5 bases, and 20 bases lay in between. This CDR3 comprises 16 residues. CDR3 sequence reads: CASTIRSRARTGELFF. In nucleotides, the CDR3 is TGTGCCAGCACGATACGGTCCAGGGCGAGGACCGGGGAGCTGTTTTTT.

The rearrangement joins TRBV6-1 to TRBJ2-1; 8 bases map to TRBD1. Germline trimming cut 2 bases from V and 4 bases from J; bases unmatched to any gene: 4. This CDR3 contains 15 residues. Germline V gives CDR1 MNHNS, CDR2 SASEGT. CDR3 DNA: TGTGCCAGCAGTGAAATGACAGGGGCTTACAATGAGCAGTTCTTC. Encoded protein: CASSEMTGAYNEQFF.

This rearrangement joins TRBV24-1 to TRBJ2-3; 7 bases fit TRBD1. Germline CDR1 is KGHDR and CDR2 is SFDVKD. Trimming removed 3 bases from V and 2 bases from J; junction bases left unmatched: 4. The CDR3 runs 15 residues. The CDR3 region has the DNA TGTGCCACCAGTGATCAAGGACAGGCCACAGATACGCAGTATTTT. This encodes CATSDQGQATDTQYF.

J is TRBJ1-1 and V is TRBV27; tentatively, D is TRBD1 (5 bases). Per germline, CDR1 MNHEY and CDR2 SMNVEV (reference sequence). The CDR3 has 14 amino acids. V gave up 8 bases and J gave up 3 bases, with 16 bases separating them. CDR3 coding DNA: TGTGCCAGCTCGTGGGGGGAGGGAGACACTGAAGCTTTCTTT. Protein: CASSWGEGDTEAFF.

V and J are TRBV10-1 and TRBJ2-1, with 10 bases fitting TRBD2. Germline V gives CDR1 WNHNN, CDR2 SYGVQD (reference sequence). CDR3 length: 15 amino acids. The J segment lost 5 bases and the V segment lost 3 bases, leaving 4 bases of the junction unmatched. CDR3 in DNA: TGCGCCAGCAGTGATTCCGGGACTAGCGACAATGAGCAGTTCTTC. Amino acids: CASSDSGTSDNEQFF.